This T cell receptor beta chain was retrieved from a study of T cell changes during pregnancy in multiple sclerosis. Profiled with immunoSEQ multiplex PCR; TCRdb holds only in-frame clones, not every one. This sample has about 68,000 clones, with under 95% found just once. CDR1 and CDR2 (germline): SNHLY, FYNNEI. The ends were cut back, 8 bases at V and 0 bases at J, with 23 bases in the middle. The CDR3 is 17 amino acids. This TCR came from a female donor with multiple sclerosis, enrolled in a pregnancy study. J is TRBJ2-7 and V is TRBV2; D may be TRBD1 (7 bases). The specimen was peripheral blood, collected in the second trimester of pregnancy. The CDR3 DNA is TGTGCCAGCGCTCCCCGACAGGGAGGCCCCAGCTCCTACGAGCAGTACTTC. Translating it yields CASAPRQGGPSSYEQYF.